The clone carrying this T cell receptor (beta chain) occurred many times. The source of the sample is a study of T cells after posttransplantation cyclophosphamide. The method was immunoSEQ multiplex PCR; TCRdb's version includes in-frame clones alone and lacks a portion of them. Listed for the sample are about 11,000 clones, none seen a single time. Busulfan-fludarabine conditioning, marrow transplant, and cyclophosphamide on days +3 and +4 were administered. The CDR3 has 16 amino acids. Germline-derived CDR1 and CDR2 are MNHNY and SVGAGI (reference sequence). The V segment lost 6 bases and the J segment 4 bases; nucleotides outside the gene matches: 13.

The sample in question was PBMCs, obtained after allogeneic stem cell transplant with posttransplant cyclophosphamide. The receptor's source is a female patient in her 40s who received an allogeneic stem cell transplant from a related donor, was CMV-positive, and had no GVHD. Part of the T cell pool may stem from the graft donor. The chain has TRBV6-6 and TRBJ2-7, with 9 positions matching TRBD1. The CDR3 DNA reads as TGTGCCAGCAGAAATCAACCCGGGACAGGGCTTTACGAGCAGTACTTC. Translating gives CASRNQPGTGLYEQYF.